Described below is a single TCR beta chain sequence and its context. Its antigen specificity is not known. No much larger clone exists at a distance of one base, and base qualities are not known. The immunoSEQ Assay, a bias-controlled multiplex PCR, was used to amplify TCRbeta CDR3 regions from genomic DNA. As for the authors' bioinformatics: Within the assay, amplification of reference gene primers was used to estimate how many nucleated cells each sample contained. Sequence reads were collapsed and filtered to measure the absolute abundance of every unique TCRbeta CDR3 rearrangement. For each sample, productive Simpson clonality was calculated as the square root of Simpson's diversity index over productive rearrangements. TCRdb provides this immuneACCESS table in a form limited to in-frame rearrangements. Some clones are lacking; in checked studies, under half of them reflect an unresolved V gene, and why the rest are absent is not known. That table gives V, J and clone size, and the DNA gave D and trimming. The sample table holds about 52,000 clones, of which over 75% were seen once. The ten most abundant clones make up less than 20% of the sample.

This entry is derived from a study of blood T cell repertoires in COVID-19 (dated by TCRdb to the early 2020s). In the study overall: Samples covering the acute and convalescent phases of COVID-19 were provided by collaborators in the United States, Italy and Spain. The prospective study material was composed of cDNA or gDNA derived from T cells, B-cell-depleted T cells, or PBMCs. The dataset comprised deeply sampled blood TCRbeta repertoires from subjects exposed to, actively infected with, or recovered from COVID-19. The repertoires were made available in a free public database intended to serve as a resource for research on the immune response to SARS-CoV-2. The samples were drawn from the first 160 participants of the ongoing ImmuneRACE study and from 1,254 subjects provided by 6 global collaborators. Sample metadata almost always included a de-identified subject ID, COVID-19 status, age in years and sex. HLA class I and class II types, where available, came from metadata supplied by the sample provider rather than from assay-based typing. General findings and caveats noted by the study authors: The amount of clinical and demographic metadata varied by source and participant and was provided uncurated.

Collaborating institutions collected whole blood in K2EDTA tubes following their own protocols. For TCRbeta analysis, collaborators shipped samples in one of three forms: frozen whole blood, isolated PBMCs, or DNA extracted from either of those sample types. V sheds 6 bases and J sheds 4 bases, leaving 15 bases between their ends. The germline V gene yields MNHEY for CDR1 and SVGAGI for CDR2. From its cysteine to its phenylalanine, the CDR3 spans 14 amino acids. The read is trimmed to its CDR3 DNA, 42 bases read in frame from base 1. The clonotype originates from a human donor with active COVID-19. The donor label of this sample is uncertain. Source material: peripheral blood. The V and J segments used are TRBV6-5 and TRBJ1-2; TRBD1 is possibly the D segment (5 matching bases). Read as DNA, the sequence is TGTGCCAGCAGGTCGGTCGACAGCCCCTATGGCTACACCTTC. Its coded protein is CASRSVDSPYGYTF.